The sequence of this TCR beta chain was determined in a study of T cells in Graves' hyperthyroidism and ophthalmopathy. Study-wide points: Expanded thyroid clonotypes (above 0.001) were mostly also found in blood.

From RNA transcripts, TCR beta CDR3 regions were amplified. Primed by the HTBI set, a first-round RT-PCR was run on the TCR CDR3. Via MiXCR, TCRdb re-called the multiplex PCR reads, giving one row per CDR3 protein. The sample shows hundreds of thousands of distinct CDR3 sequences, 14% to 15% of them seen only once. This clonotype was seen many times. Its antigen is unidentified. This CDR3 is 13 amino acids long. V was clipped by 5 bases and J by 1 base, with 9 bases between them. Germline V gene data show CDR1 as SGHAT and CDR2 as FQDESV (reference sequence). The origin of this receptor is a man younger than 35 with Graves' ophthalmopathy. Sequenced material: blood. The chain combines TRBV11-1 with TRBJ2-7, with D maybe TRBD2 (6 bases). The CDR3 nucleotides read TGTGCCAGCAGCGGGACTCCTTCCTACGAGCAGTACTTC. This gives the protein CASSGTPSYEQYF.